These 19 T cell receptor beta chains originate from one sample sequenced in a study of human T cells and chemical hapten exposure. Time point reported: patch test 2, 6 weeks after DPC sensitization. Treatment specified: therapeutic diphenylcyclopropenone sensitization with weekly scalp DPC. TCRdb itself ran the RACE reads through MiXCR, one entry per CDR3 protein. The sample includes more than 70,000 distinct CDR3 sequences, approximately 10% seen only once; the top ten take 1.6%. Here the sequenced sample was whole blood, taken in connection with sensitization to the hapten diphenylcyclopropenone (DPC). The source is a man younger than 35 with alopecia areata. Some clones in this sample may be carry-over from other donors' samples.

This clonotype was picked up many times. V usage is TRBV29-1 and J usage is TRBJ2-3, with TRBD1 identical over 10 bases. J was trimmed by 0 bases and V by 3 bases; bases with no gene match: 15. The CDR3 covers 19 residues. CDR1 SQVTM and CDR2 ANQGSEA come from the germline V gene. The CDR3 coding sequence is TGCAGCGTTGAGTGTCGCGGACAGGGGGGACATCCCAGCACAGATACGCAGTATTTT. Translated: CSVECRGQGGHPSTDTQYF.

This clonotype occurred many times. Here the CDR3 reads CASSLGHLGAEAFF. The CDR3 bases are TGTGCCAGCAGCTTAGGACACCTGGGGGCTGAAGCTTTCTTT. V usage is TRBV7-3 and J usage is TRBJ1-1; D perhaps matches TRBD1 (5 bases). The CDR3 extends over 14 amino acids. Germline V gives CDR1 SGHTA, CDR2 FQGTGA. Trimming removed 2 bases at V and 6 bases at J, with 13 bases between.

The CDR3 nucleotides read TGTGCCAGCAGCTTAGGGCCCCGCACAGATACGCAGTATTTT. The encoded protein is CASSLGPRTDTQYF. This chain links TRBV7-2 with TRBJ2-3; D gene ambiguous. This CDR3 is built from 14 residues. Trimming took off 1 base at V and 1 base at J, with 6 bases between the two ends. Looked up from germline, CDR1 is SGHTA and CDR2 is FQGNSA.

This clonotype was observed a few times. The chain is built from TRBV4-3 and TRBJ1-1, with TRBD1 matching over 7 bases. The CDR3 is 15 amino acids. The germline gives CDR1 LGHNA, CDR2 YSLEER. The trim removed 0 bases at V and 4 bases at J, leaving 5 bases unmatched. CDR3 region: CASSQDFRGTTEAFF. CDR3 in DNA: TGCGCCAGCAGCCAAGATTTCAGGGGGACCACTGAAGCTTTCTTT.

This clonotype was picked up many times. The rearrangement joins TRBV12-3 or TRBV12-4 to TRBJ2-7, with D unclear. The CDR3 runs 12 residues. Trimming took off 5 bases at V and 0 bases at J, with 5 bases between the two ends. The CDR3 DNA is TGTGCCAGCAGTGGGGACTCCTACGAGCAGTACTTC. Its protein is CASSGDSYEQYF.

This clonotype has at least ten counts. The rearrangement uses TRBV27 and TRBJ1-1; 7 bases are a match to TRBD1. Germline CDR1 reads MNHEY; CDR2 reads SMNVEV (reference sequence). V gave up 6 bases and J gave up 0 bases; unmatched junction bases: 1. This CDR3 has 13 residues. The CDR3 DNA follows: TGTGCCAGCAGAGGGGGCATGAACACTGAAGCTTTCTTT. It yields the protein CASRGGMNTEAFF.

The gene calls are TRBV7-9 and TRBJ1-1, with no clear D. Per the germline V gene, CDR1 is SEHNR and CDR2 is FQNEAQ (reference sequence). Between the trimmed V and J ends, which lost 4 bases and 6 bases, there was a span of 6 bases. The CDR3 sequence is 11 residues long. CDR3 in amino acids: CASSSGPEAFF. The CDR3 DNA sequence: TGTGCCAGCAGCTCCGGACCTGAAGCTTTCTTT. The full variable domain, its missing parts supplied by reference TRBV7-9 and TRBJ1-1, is DTGVSQNPRHKITKRGQNVTFRCDPISEHNRLYWYRQTLGQGPEFLTYFQNEAQLEKSRLLSDRFSAERPKGSFSTLEIQRTEQGDSAMYLCASSSGPEAFFGQGTRLTVV.

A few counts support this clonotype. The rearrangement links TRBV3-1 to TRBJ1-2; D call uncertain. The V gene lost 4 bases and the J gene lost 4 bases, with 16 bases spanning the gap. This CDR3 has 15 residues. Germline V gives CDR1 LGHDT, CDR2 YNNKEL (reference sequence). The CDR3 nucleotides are TGTGCCAGCAGCCTTACCTCAGGCAGCATCTATGGCTACACCTTC. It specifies CASSLTSGSIYGYTF.

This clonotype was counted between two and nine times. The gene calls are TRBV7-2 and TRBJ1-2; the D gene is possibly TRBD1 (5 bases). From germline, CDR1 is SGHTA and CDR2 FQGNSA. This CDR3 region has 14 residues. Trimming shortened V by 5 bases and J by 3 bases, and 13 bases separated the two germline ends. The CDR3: CASSRRGQDYGYTF. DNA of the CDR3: TGTGCCAGCAGCCGCCGAGGACAAGACTATGGCTACACCTTC.

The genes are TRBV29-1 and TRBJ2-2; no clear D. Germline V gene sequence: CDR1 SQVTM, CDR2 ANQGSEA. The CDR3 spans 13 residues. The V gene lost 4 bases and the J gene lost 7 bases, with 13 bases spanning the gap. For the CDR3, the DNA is TGCAGCGTTGGAAAGGACGCAGACGGGGAGCTGTTTTTT. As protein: CSVGKDADGELFF.

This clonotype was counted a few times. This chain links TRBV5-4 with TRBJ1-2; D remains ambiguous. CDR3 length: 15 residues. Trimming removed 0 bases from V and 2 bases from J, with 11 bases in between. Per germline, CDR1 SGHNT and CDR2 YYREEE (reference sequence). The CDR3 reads CASSLEYSGNYGYTF. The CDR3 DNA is TGTGCCAGCAGCTTGGAATATTCAGGAAACTATGGCTACACCTTC.

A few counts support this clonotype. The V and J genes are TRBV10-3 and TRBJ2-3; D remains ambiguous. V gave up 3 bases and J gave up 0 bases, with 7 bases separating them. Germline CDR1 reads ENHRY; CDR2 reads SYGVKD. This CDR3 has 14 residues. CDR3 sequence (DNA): TGTGCCATCAGTGAACCGACTAGCACAGATACGCAGTATTTT. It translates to CAISEPTSTDTQYF.

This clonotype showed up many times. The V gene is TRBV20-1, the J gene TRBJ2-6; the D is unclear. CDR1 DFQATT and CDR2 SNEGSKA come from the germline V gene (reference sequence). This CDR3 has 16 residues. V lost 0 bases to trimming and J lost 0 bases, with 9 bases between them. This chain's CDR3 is CSAREGRPSGANVLTF. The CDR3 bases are TGCAGTGCTAGAGAGGGCCGACCCTCTGGGGCCAACGTCCTGACTTTC.

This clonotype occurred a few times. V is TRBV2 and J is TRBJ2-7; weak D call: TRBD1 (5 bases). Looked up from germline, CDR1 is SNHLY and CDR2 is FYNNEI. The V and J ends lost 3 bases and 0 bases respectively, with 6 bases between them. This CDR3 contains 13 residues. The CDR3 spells CASSDDSSYEQYV. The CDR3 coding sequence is TGTGCCAGCAGTGACGACAGCTCCTACGAGCAGTACGTC.

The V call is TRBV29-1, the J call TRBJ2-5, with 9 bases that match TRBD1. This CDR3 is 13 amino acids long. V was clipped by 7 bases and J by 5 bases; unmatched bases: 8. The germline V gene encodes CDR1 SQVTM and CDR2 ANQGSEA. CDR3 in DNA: TGCAGCGCCAGGGACAGGGTGGGTGAGACCCAGTACTTC. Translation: CSARDRVGETQYF.

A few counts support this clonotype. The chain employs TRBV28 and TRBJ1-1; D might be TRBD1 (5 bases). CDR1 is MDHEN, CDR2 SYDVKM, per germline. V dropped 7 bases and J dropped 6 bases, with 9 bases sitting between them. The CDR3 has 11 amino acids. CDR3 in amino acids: CASTQGAEAFF. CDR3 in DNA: TGTGCCAGCACCCAGGGCGCTGAAGCTTTCTTT. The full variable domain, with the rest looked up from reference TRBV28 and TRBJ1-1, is DVKVTQSSRYLVKRTGEKVFLECVQDMDHENMFWYRQDPGLGLRLIYFSYDVKMKEKGDIPEGYSVSREKKERFSLILESASTNQTSMYLCASTQGAEAFFGQGTRLTVV.

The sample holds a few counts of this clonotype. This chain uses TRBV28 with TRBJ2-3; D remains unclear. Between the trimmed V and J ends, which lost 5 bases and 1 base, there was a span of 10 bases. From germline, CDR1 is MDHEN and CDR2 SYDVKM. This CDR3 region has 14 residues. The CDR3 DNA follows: TGTGCCAGCAGTCCCCCAATGGGCACAGATACGCAGTATTTT. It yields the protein CASSPPMGTDTQYF.

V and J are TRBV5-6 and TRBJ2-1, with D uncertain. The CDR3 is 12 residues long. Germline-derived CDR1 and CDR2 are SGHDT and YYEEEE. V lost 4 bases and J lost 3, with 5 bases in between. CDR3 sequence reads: CASSLVYNEQFF. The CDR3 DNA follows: TGTGCCAGCAGCCTAGTCTACAATGAGCAGTTCTTC.

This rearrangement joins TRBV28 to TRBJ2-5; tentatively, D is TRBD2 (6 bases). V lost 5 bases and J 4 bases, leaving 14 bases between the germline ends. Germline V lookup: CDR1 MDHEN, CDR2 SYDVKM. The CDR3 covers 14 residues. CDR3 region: CASSILAGRETQYF. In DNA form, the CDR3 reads TGTGCCAGCAGTATCCTCGCGGGGCGAGAGACCCAGTACTTC.